This TCR beta chain appears in the sequencing data of a study of T cell responses to AZD1222 COVID-19 vaccine. Profiling relied on immunoSEQ multiplex PCR, and the TCRdb table lists in-frame clones only, not all of them. The sample shows around 110,000 clones, around nine tenths of them seen only once. The CDR3 covers 13 residues. The V end lost 2 bases, the J end lost 2 bases, and 7 bases lay between the germline ends. Germline CDR1 reads SGHKS; CDR2 reads YYEKEE (reference sequence). Whole-study results and caveats: Only after the peak T cell response were repertoires sampled. CD4 TCRs covered the whole spike, strongest at regions 160-218 and 743-854. The donor group comprised mostly white British people and more females; the analysis possibly underestimated clonal diversity.

In regard to this clone: Its target is unknown.

The sample consisted of peripheral blood, taken 28 days after the second AZD1222 dose. The chain carries TRBV5-5 and TRBJ1-2; no reliable D call. The receptor comes from an adult who received the AZD1222 COVID-19 vaccine. CDR3 protein: CASSFASNYGYTF. CDR3 coding DNA: TGTGCCAGCAGCTTTGCGTCAAACTATGGCTACACCTTC.